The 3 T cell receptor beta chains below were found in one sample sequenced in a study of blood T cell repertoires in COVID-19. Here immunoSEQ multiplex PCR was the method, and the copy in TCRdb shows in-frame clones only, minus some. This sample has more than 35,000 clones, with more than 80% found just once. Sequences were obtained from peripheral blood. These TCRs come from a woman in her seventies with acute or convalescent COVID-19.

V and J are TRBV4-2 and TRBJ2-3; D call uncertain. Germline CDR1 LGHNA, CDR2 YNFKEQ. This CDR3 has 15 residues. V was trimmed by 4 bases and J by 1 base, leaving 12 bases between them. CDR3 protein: CASSRDPQGTDTQYF. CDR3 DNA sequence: TGTGCCAGCAGCCGAGACCCCCAGGGCACAGATACGCAGTATTTT.

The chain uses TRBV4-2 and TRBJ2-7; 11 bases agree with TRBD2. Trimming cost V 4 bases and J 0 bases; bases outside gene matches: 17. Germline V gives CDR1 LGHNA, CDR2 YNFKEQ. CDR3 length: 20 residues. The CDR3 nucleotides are TGTGCCAGCAGCCTACCCTCGAGGGCTAGCGGGAGGCTAGACTCCTACGAGCAGTACTTC. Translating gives CASSLPSRASGRLDSYEQYF.

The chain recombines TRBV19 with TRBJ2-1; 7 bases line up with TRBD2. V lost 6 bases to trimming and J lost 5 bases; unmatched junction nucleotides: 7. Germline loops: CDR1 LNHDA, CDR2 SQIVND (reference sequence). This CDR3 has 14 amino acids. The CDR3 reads CASRVPGRHNEQFF. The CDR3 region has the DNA TGTGCCAGTAGAGTCCCCGGGAGGCACAATGAGCAGTTCTTC.